These 26 T cell receptor beta chains were sequenced from one sample in a study of beta chain features in type 1 diabetes. Expressed TCRB transcripts got sequenced, as all isolated RNA was reverse transcribed. The repertoire was sequenced with immunoSEQ multiplex PCR; TCRdb's copy has only in-frame clones and lacks some. In the table there are about 360,000 clones, roughly 12% of which are singletons. Source material: naive CD4+ T cells from blood. Every receptor here comes from a man younger than 35 in good health.

The J gene is TRBJ1-3, the V gene TRBV30; no reliable D call. The CDR3 contains 11 residues. Trimming pared 8 bases from V and 3 bases from J, leaving 8 bases between. Per germline, CDR1 GTSNPN and CDR2 SVGIG (reference sequence). CDR3 protein: CAGEFGNTIYF. DNA for the CDR3: TGTGCCGGAGAATTTGGAAACACCATATATTTT.

The V gene is TRBV7-3, the J gene TRBJ1-1; 7 bases are shared with TRBD1. V dropped 1 base and J dropped 5; count of bases not matched to a gene: 7. The CDR3 consists of 15 residues. CDR1 and CDR2 (germline): SGHTA, FQGTGA. The CDR3 coding sequence is TGTGCCAGCAGCTTAAGGGCCAGGGGGAGTACTGAAGCTTTCTTT. It codes for CASSLRARGSTEAFF.

The CDR3 region has the DNA TGTGCCAGCAGCAGGGGCGGAATAGGCTCAGATACGCAGTATTTT. Translating gives CASSRGGIGSDTQYF. The rearrangement links TRBV5-4 to TRBJ2-3; TRBD1 is a possible D gene (5 bases). Germline V gene sequence: CDR1 SGHNT, CDR2 YYREEE (reference sequence). This CDR3 has 15 residues. Trimming took off 4 bases at V and 4 bases at J, with 16 bases between the two ends.

This clone was counted a few times. The CDR3 DNA follows: TGCGCCAGCAGCCTGATAGGCACAGATACGCAGTATTTT. The encoded protein is CASSLIGTDTQYF. The chain employs TRBV4-1 and TRBJ2-3; no reliable D call. Germline CDR1 is MGHRA and CDR2 is YSYEKL. Trimming shortened V by 4 bases and J by 1 base, and 6 bases separated the two germline ends. CDR3 length: 13 amino acids.

The chain links TRBV7-2 to TRBJ2-1; a weak D match, TRBD2 (6 bases). With 5 bases removed from V and 4 bases from J, the gap between germline ends came to 15 bases. The CDR3 totals 15 residues. Germline values: CDR1 SGHTA, CDR2 FQGNSA. The CDR3 region has the DNA TGTGCCAGCAGCCCGCCCGGGAGTAGTTACAATGAGCAGTTCTTC. Its translation: CASSPPGSSYNEQFF.

V usage is TRBV7-2 and J usage is TRBJ2-7; TRBD2 might be the D (5 bases). The CDR3 contains 13 residues. V was shortened by 5 bases and J by 6 bases, with 14 bases between the two germline ends. The germline V gene encodes CDR1 SGHTA and CDR2 FQGNSA. The CDR3 reads CASSERERGEQYF. DNA of the CDR3: TGTGCCAGCAGCGAAAGGGAGAGAGGCGAGCAGTACTTC.

This clone has a handful of counts. This chain uses TRBV7-7 with TRBJ2-2; D gene uncertain. Germline V gene data show CDR1 as SSHAT and CDR2 as FNYEAQ (reference sequence). The CDR3 is 14 amino acids. V was pared by 4 bases and J by 4 bases, with 10 bases between. The CDR3 here is CASSSTVGTGELFF. The CDR3 region has the DNA TGTGCCAGCAGCTCAACAGTTGGCACCGGGGAGCTGTTTTTT.

V gene TRBV30 combines with J gene TRBJ1-4, with 8 positions matching TRBD1. The CDR3 covers 14 residues. The ends lost 0 bases at V and 7 bases at J; junction bases unmatched: 4. CDR1 GTSNPN and CDR2 SVGIG come from the germline V gene (reference sequence). CDR3 nucleotides: TGTGCCTGGAGTGTCACAGGGGGAGTTGAAAAACTGTTTTTT. It encodes CAWSVTGGVEKLFF.

The chain recombines TRBV7-9 with TRBJ2-1; tentative D call: TRBD2 (5 bases). Germline CDR1 SEHNR, CDR2 FQNEAQ (reference sequence). CDR3 size: 14 residues. With 2 bases removed from V and 5 bases from J, the gap between germline ends came to 10 bases. The CDR3 spells CASSLISVNNEQFF. The DNA of the CDR3 is TGTGCCAGCAGCTTAATTAGCGTTAACAATGAGCAGTTCTTC.

V and J are TRBV19 and TRBJ2-7; TRBD2 might be the D (6 bases). The CDR3 has 13 residues. CDR1 is LNHDA and CDR2 is SQIVND in the germline V gene (reference sequence). The germline V and J ends were trimmed by 6 bases and 7 bases, with 16 bases remaining between them. This CDR3 reads CASSMSGVGEQYF. CDR3 DNA: TGTGCCAGTAGCATGTCGGGGGTGGGTGAGCAGTACTTC.

This CDR3 is CASRGQVNTGELFF. The DNA for the CDR3 is TGTGCCAGCAGGGGACAGGTGAACACCGGGGAGCTGTTTTTT. The J gene is TRBJ2-2, the V gene TRBV6-1; 8 bases line up with TRBD1. The germline V gene has CDR1 MNHNS and CDR2 SASEGT. After removal of 6 bases from V and 1 base from J, the junction contained 1 base not matched to a gene. The CDR3 runs 14 residues.

This clone has a handful of counts. In the same sample, other DNA sequences code for this CDR3. This chain uses TRBV7-3 with TRBJ2-3; possible D gene TRBD1, 6 bases. The germline V gene encodes CDR1 SGHTA and CDR2 FQGTGA. The CDR3 totals 15 residues. V dropped 3 bases and J dropped 1 base, with 11 bases sitting between them. The CDR3 is CASSFTGIGTDTQYF. The CDR3, as DNA: TGTGCCAGCAGCTTCACAGGGATTGGCACAGATACGCAGTATTTT.

This clone was observed at least ten times. The chain uses TRBV30 and TRBJ2-3; perhaps TRBD2 as D (6 bases). Germline CDR1 is GTSNPN and CDR2 is SVGIG (reference sequence). V shed 4 bases and J shed 5 bases, with 10 bases lying between them. The CDR3 is 12 residues long. The chain's CDR3 is CAWIPGGDTQYF. CDR3 coding DNA: TGTGCCTGGATTCCCGGGGGAGATACGCAGTATTTT.

The gene calls are TRBV10-3 and TRBJ1-2; D gene unclear. Deletions cut 2 bases from V and 6 bases from J, with 13 bases between. Germline V gene data show CDR1 as ENHRY and CDR2 as SYGVKD. The CDR3 consists of 14 residues. The CDR3: CAISEREGNNGYTF. The CDR3 nucleotides read TGTGCCATCAGTGAGAGGGAGGGCAATAATGGCTACACCTTC.

The V gene is TRBV5-6, the J gene TRBJ2-7, with TRBD2 as a possible D gene (6 bases). V lost 4 bases and J 4 bases, leaving 12 bases between the germline ends. CDR3 length: 13 amino acids. Per the germline V gene, CDR1 is SGHDT and CDR2 is YYEEEE. The CDR3 sequence is CASSRPGGYEQYF. DNA of the CDR3: TGTGCCAGCAGCCGCCCCGGGGGATACGAGCAGTACTTC.

The V and J genes are TRBV10-3 and TRBJ2-3; 9 bases agree with TRBD2. The V and J ends lost 10 bases and 5 bases, in that order; junction bases with no gene match: 10. CDR1 is ENHRY and CDR2 is SYGVKD in the germline V gene. This CDR3 is 14 amino acids long. The CDR3: CATGTSGSGDTQYF. Here the CDR3 DNA reads TGTGCCACGGGAACTAGCGGGTCGGGAGATACGCAGTATTTT.

This clone occurred a few times. The DNA for the CDR3 is TGTGCCAGCAACGGGGGGTTCACCGGGGAGCTGTTTTTT. Translated, it gives CASNGGFTGELFF. The V call is TRBV9, the J call TRBJ2-2, with TRBD2 matching over 7 bases. V was clipped by 6 bases and J by 4 bases; unmatched bases: 3. The V gene's germline CDR1 is SGDLS and CDR2 YYNGEE. This CDR3 is 13 amino acids long.

The rearrangement uses TRBV28 and TRBJ2-5, with 11 nucleotides matching TRBD1. The DNA end is more similar to TRBJ2-7, so the J call may be wrong. Germline CDR1 and CDR2: MDHEN and SYDVKM. The CDR3 is 15 residues long. CDR3 sequence: CASSTPGQGGGEQYF. The CDR3 coding sequence is TGTGCCAGCAGTACACCGGGACAGGGGGGAGGCGAGCAGTACTTC.

This clone was seen more than once but under ten times. The chain's CDR3 is CSVAGQGRSYEQYF. CDR3 DNA sequence: TGCAGCGTCGCCGGACAGGGGCGATCCTACGAGCAGTACTTC. This sequence joins TRBV29-1 and TRBJ2-7; 9 nucleotides align to TRBD1. Germline V gives CDR1 SQVTM, CDR2 ANQGSEA. Germline trimming cut 6 bases from V and 1 base from J; bases unmatched to any gene: 7. The CDR3 is 14 amino acids.

The chain uses TRBV18 and TRBJ1-1, with TRBD1 matching over 8 bases. V lost 3 bases, J lost 1 base, and 4 bases stayed unmatched. Germline CDR1 reads KGHSH; CDR2 reads LQKENI. The CDR3 is 15 amino acids. CDR3 protein: CASSPNTGGNTEAFF. The DNA for the CDR3 is TGTGCCAGCTCACCGAATACAGGGGGGAACACTGAAGCTTTCTTT.

The table lists this clone with a few counts. The chain has TRBV29-1 and TRBJ2-2; 11 positions match TRBD1. The CDR3 is made up of 14 amino acids. Germline lookup yields CDR1 SQVTM and CDR2 ANQGSEA. With 4 bases clipped from V and 8 bases from J, the junction kept 6 bases outside the gene matches. CDR3 residues: CSVADRGQSGELFF. CDR3 DNA: TGCAGCGTTGCGGACAGGGGGCAATCGGGGGAGCTGTTTTTT.

The chain employs TRBV29-1 and TRBJ2-2; TRBD2 agrees at 7 bases. CDR3 length equals 14 residues. Germline assignment: CDR1 SQVTM and CDR2 ANQGSEA. Losses at the gene ends were 6 bases for V and 4 bases for J; bases not matched to a gene: 8. CDR3 nucleotides: TGCAGCGTGACCTCCGGGGGGAGCACCGGGGAGCTGTTTTTT. Its protein is CSVTSGGSTGELFF.

This clone was counted only a few times. This sequence joins TRBV28 and TRBJ1-1, with D hard to call. Germline-derived CDR1 and CDR2 are MDHEN and SYDVKM. This CDR3 spans 12 amino acids. Deletions cut 10 bases from V and 0 bases from J, with 9 bases between. The CDR3 nucleotides are TGTGCCACCAGACTCATGAACACTGAAGCTTTCTTT. It is translated as CATRLMNTEAFF.

For the CDR3, the DNA is TGTGCCAGCAGCTCGACAGGGGGCAACTATGGCTACACCTTC. Translating gives CASSSTGGNYGYTF. The rearrangement joins TRBV28 to TRBJ1-2, with TRBD1 identical over 10 bases. The CDR3 loop spans 14 amino acids. Losses at the gene ends were 6 bases for V and 2 bases for J; bases not matched to a gene: 3. CDR1 and CDR2 (germline): MDHEN, SYDVKM.

This clone was seen more than once but under ten times. Other DNA sequences of this sample code for an identical CDR3. This sequence joins TRBV28 and TRBJ2-1; 9 nucleotides align to TRBD2. J gave up 3 bases and V 6 bases, and 3 bases lay outside the gene matches. Germline V gives CDR1 MDHEN, CDR2 SYDVKM. The CDR3 consists of 14 residues. CDR3 region: CASSLTSGYNEQFF. The CDR3 coding sequence is TGTGCCAGCAGCCTGACTAGCGGCTACAATGAGCAGTTCTTC.

This clone has just a few counts. CDR3 DNA: TGCGCCAGCAGCCGAGCCGGACAGGGAGACTACGAGCAGTACTTC. It translates to CASSRAGQGDYEQYF. The chain is built from TRBV4-3 and TRBJ2-7; 8 bases align to TRBD1. Germline V gene sequence: CDR1 LGHNA, CDR2 YSLEER. The CDR3 is 15 residues long. Trimming removed 4 bases from V and 3 bases from J; junction bases left unmatched: 8.